This TCR beta chain was sequenced in a study of blood T cells in healthy people across ages. The CDR3 contains 13 residues. V was trimmed by 7 bases and J by 4 bases, leaving 13 bases between them. CDR1 SGHTA and CDR2 FQGNSA come from the germline V gene. Overall study results and limits: Unsorted PBMCs blocked a conclusive comparison of naive and antigen-experienced cells. Long-lived donors carried more naive CD4+ cells and greater diversity than aged donors. Higher naive T cell percentage went strongly together with higher TCR beta diversity.

PCR was performed a second time for 7 to 11 cycles using a sample-barcoded 5' primer and a J-beta primer mix. MiXCR was run by TCRdb on the 5' RACE reads, yielding one entry per CDR3 protein. The sample records hundreds of thousands of distinct CDR3 sequences, about 30% being singletons. The table lists this clonotype with many counts. As yet, its antigen is unknown. The chain recombines TRBV7-2 with TRBJ1-2; D is possibly TRBD1 (5 bases). The origin of this receptor is an elderly woman in good health. Sequenced input: blood. CDR3 protein: CASTMGVGYGYTF. CDR3 nucleotide sequence: TGTGCCAGCACCATGGGGGTTGGCTATGGCTACACCTTC.